In its sample, the clone carrying this T cell receptor beta chain was seen many times. Its matching antigen is unknown. V was shortened by 5 bases and J by 3 bases, with 17 bases between the two germline ends. Germline CDR1 is SGHTA and CDR2 is FQGTGA. This CDR3 is 16 amino acids long. TCR alpha and TCR beta cDNA libraries carrying sample barcodes and UMIs came from 5'RACE with constant-segment primers. TCRdb re-called the 5' RACE reads with MiXCR, one entry per CDR3 protein. The sample comprises some 190,000 distinct CDR3 sequences, approximately 20% of which are singletons, and roughly 2.4% rests with the top ten. This sample is drawn from a study of T-cell memory formation after mild COVID-19. Findings of the study overall: Researchers could not confirm that second-wave clones peaking on day 37 targeted SARS-CoV-2. That cross-reactive memory joined was suggested by some responding clones appearing in pre-infection memory.

This clonotype was obtained from an adult woman who had mild COVID-19 (a few samples of this study predate the infection). Cell type and time point are not known. The sample taken for sequencing was PBMCs or a T cell subset sorted from them (not recorded which). This sequence joins TRBV7-3 and TRBJ2-1; TRBD2 might be the D (5 bases). Here the CDR3 reads CASSAVRTGIYNEQFF. The DNA for the CDR3 is TGTGCCAGCAGCGCCGTAAGGACTGGAATCTACAATGAGCAGTTCTTC.